What follows describes a single T cell receptor beta chain. Its antigen is as yet unknown. TCR beta VDJ and CDR3 were profiled, and genomic DNA was the template. TCRdb passed the reads through MiXCR, listing each CDR3 protein once. The sample contains around 250,000 distinct CDR3 sequences, 55% to 60% of which appear only once. The entry originates in a study of CD8+CD57+ T cells in acquired aplastic anemia. Study in general: DNA from sorted CD4+ and CD8+ cells averaged around 3 ug. Findings and limits, study-wide: Common to patients and controls were 25 to 30 CD8+ CDR3 sequences.

Germline V CDR1 and CDR2: ENHRY, SYGVKD. V lost 2 bases and J 5 bases, leaving 19 bases between the germline ends. The CDR3 extends over 16 amino acids. The sequence was collected from a human donor with severe aplastic anemia or a healthy control (not recorded which). The chain has TRBV10-3 and TRBJ2-7; D possibly corresponds to TRBD2 (7 bases). Sequencing was done on a sample of sorted CD4+, CD8+, or CD8+CD57+ T cells (not recorded which) from PBMCs. As DNA, the CDR3 is TGTGCCATCAGTGAGATTGGGTTCGGGGGGCCGGACGAGCAGTACTTC. Translating gives CAISEIGFGGPDEQYF.